Listed below are T cell receptor beta chains from one sample, sequenced in a study of shared clonotypes between healthy human individuals. Libraries were prepared by immunoSEQ multiplex PCR; TCRdb keeps only in-frame clonotypes and omits some of them. The table shows 550,000 to 850,000 clones, with just under 75% occurring only once. Specimen: memory CD4+ T cells sorted from blood. These TCRs come from a woman between 25 and 40 years old in good health. Each CDR3 is given with its conserved first and last residue. D genes are given only for firm matches. Size values are once, few and many counts, or a class for expanded clones, and some rows have none.

NA	TRBV5-1	TRBJ2-3	NA	TGCGCCAGCAGCCCTTTGGGGTTTAGCACAGATACGCAGTATTTT	CASSPLGFSTDTQYF
NA	TRBV7-2	TRBJ2-7	NA	TGTGCCAGCAGCTTGCAGCGAGACTCCTACGAGCAGTACTTC	CASSLQRDSYEQYF
NA	TRBV30	TRBJ2-7	NA	TGTGCCTGGAGTCTGGGCGGAAACTCCTACGAGCAGTACTTC	CAWSLGGNSYEQYF
once	TRBV5-4	TRBJ2-3	NA	TGTGCCACCCGGGGAGCGGGCACAGATACGCAGTATTTT	CATRGAGTDTQYF
NA	TRBV7-8	TRBJ2-1	TRBD2	TGTGCCAGCAGCTTAGCTAGCGGGAGACGTAGTGGGTACAATGAGCAGTTCTTC	CASSLASGRRSGYNEQFF
many	TRBV5-1	TRBJ2-2	NA	TGCGCCAGCAGCGCCAGCCCTTACACCGGGGAGCTGTTTTTT	CASSASPYTGELFF
few	TRBV19	TRBJ1-4	TRBD1	TGTGCCAGTAGTAGCAGGACAGGGACGGTTAATGAAAAACTGTTTTTT	CASSSRTGTVNEKLFF
NA	TRBV28	TRBJ1-1	NA	TGTGCCAGCAGGACCCGAGGGGCAGGGAACACTGAAGCTTTCTTT	CASRTRGAGNTEAFF
NA	TRBV6-1	TRBJ1-1	NA	TGTGCCAGCAGTGAATTCGGCGGACGGTTGAACACTGAAGCTTTCTTT	CASSEFGGRLNTEAFF
NA	TRBV29-1	TRBJ2-3	NA	TGCAGCGTTGAAGAGGGGTGGCAGTGGACATACACAGATACGCAGTATTTT	CSVEEGWQWTYTDTQYF
NA	TRBV6-6	TRBJ1-5	NA	TGTGCCAGCAGTTTGTCGCCCACGGGGCTCCAGCATTTT	CASSLSPTGLQHF
NA	TRBV19	TRBJ1-5	NA	TGTGCCAGTAGTAAATTCCAGGGGAACCAGCCCCAGCATTTT	CASSKFQGNQPQHF
once	TRBV28	TRBJ1-5	TRBD1	TGTGCCAGCAGTATCCGGGACAGCTCCTATAGCAATCAGCCCCAGCATTTT	CASSIRDSSYSNQPQHF
NA	TRBV6-1	TRBJ2-7	TRBD2	TGTGCCAGCAGTGGAGGACCGCAAACTAGCGGGAGCCACTTC	CASSGGPQTSGSHF
NA	TRBV29-1	TRBJ2-7	NA	TGCAGCGTTAGGGGGGAGGTCAGCGAGCAGTACTTC	CSVRGEVSEQYF
NA	TRBV2	TRBJ2-3	TRBD2	TGTGCCAGCAGGTTGGGACTAGTATCAGATACGCAGTATTTT	CASRLGLVSDTQYF
NA	TRBV11-2	TRBJ2-3	TRBD2	TGTGCCAGCAGCTTATTTAGCGGGAGTTCAACAGATACGCAGTATTTT	CASSLFSGSSTDTQYF